This T cell receptor beta chain was identified during a study of T cell repertoires in cytomegalovirus infection. Study outcomes and limitations: Clonotype analysis showed dominance of the ex vivo response by HLA-C-restricted CMV-specific TCR beta clonotypes.

As for this clonotype: As yet, its antigen is unknown.

The CDR3 extends over 13 amino acids. Germline loops: CDR1 SGHAT, CDR2 FQNNGV. Trimming cost V 5 bases and J 8 bases, with 16 bases left between them. TCRdb re-analysed the reads in MiXCR, keeping a single row per CDR3 protein. The sample includes tens of thousands of distinct CDR3 sequences, 25% to 30% of them seen just once. The sample consisted of CD8+ T cells from cultured PBMCs, taken from culture after CMV antigen stimulation. The chain couples TRBV11-2 to TRBJ2-7; D ambiguous. The TCR originated in a human donor in good health (CMV status not recorded). Some clones in this sample may be carry-over from other donors' samples. CDR3 DNA: TGTGCCAGCAGCCGATATATGACGGCTCAGCAGTACTTC. The encoded protein is CASSRYMTAQQYF.